This record concerns one T cell receptor (beta chain) sequence. The target antigen is unknown. This entry is derived from a study of blood T cells in healthy people across ages. Germline V gives CDR1 KGHSH, CDR2 LQKENI. The V gene end was trimmed by 4 bases and the J gene end by 5 bases; junction bases not matched to a gene: 9. The CDR3 contains 15 residues. With a J-beta primer mix and a sample-barcoded 5' primer, a second PCR ran about 6 to 11 cycles. Every cDNA molecule bore a tag from a template-switch adaptor containing 12 random nucleotides. TCRdb itself ran the 5' RACE reads through MiXCR, one entry per CDR3 protein. The sample carries 600,000 to 800,000 distinct CDR3 sequences, about 21% recorded once. Overall study results and limits: There was a strong correlation between TCR beta diversity and naive T cell percentage. The diversity estimates, figures obtained from one million T cells, were considered underestimates.

Each donor had around 9.8 milliliters of peripheral blood drawn. Sample: blood. The TCR originated in a man aged 65 to 85 in good health. The chain recombines TRBV18 with TRBJ2-5; 8 nucleotides match TRBD1. In DNA form, the CDR3 reads TGTGCCAGCTCACGACCGGACAGGGAGTTCGAGACCCAGTACTTC. Protein product: CASSRPDREFETQYF.